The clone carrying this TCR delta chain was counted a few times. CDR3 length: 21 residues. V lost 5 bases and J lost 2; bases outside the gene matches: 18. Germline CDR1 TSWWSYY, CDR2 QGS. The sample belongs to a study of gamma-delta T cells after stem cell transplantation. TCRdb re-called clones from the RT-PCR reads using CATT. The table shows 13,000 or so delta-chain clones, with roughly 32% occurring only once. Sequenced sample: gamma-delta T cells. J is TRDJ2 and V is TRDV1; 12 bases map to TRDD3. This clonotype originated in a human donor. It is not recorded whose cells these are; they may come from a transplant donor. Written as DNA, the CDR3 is TGTGCTCTTGGGCCACCCCTGTACTGGGGGATACAAGGTCCGTTGACAGCACAACTCTTCTTT. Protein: CALGPPLYWGIQGPLTAQLFF.